What follows is one T cell receptor (beta chain) and its context. The antigen is undetermined. Trimming cost V 0 bases and J 3 bases, with 8 bases left between them. This CDR3 is 14 amino acids long. CDR1 and CDR2 (germline): SGHNT, YYREEE (reference sequence). In the authors' methods: The detection floor for productive clonotype frequency was 2.59 x 10-5. Method: immunoSEQ multiplex PCR; TCRdb's copy keeps in-frame clones and lacks some. The D gene and trimming were derived from the DNA, and the V and J assignments and clone size from that table. The sample gives around 29,000 clones, 79% of which show up once; roughly 6.2% is in the top ten. The entry originates in a study of STAT5B mutations in CD4+ large granular lymphocyte leukemia. Study as a whole: The CDR3 'QG' motif was associated with a particular HLA allele among healthy donors. Study results and limitations: Patient CD4-sorted repertoires stayed more clonal than healthy ones after leukemic-clone removal. Compared with healthy controls (2/35), patient top clones favored TRBV06 (8/27).

The chain has TRBV5-4 and TRBJ2-3, with D hard to call. The source is a human donor in good health. Sequencing was performed on CD4+ T cells from blood buffy coats. The CDR3 loop is CASSLGGETDTQYF. Here the CDR3 DNA reads TGTGCCAGCAGCTTGGGTGGAGAGACAGATACGCAGTATTTT.